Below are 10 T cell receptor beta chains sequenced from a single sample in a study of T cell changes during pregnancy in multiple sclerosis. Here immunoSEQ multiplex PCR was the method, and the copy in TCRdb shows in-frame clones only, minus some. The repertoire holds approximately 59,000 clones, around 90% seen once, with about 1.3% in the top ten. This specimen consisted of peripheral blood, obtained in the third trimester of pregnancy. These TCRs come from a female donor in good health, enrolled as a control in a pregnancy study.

The CDR3 sequence: CASSTIQGANEKLFF. DNA for the CDR3: TGTGCCAGCAGCACCATACAGGGGGCGAATGAAAAACTGTTTTTT. The chain joins TRBV9 to TRBJ1-4; 9 bases are a match to TRBD1. Germline V gene data show CDR1 as SGDLS and CDR2 as YYNGEE. Unmatched junction bases numbered 6, after V lost 4 bases and J lost 5 bases. This CDR3 is built from 15 residues.

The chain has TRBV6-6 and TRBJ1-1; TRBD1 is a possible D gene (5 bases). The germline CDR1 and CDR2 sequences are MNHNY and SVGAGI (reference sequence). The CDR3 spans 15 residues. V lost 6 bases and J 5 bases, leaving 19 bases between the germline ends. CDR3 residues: CASSSLQGRPTEAFF. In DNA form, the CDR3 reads TGTGCCAGCAGCTCACTTCAGGGTCGCCCGACTGAAGCTTTCTTT.

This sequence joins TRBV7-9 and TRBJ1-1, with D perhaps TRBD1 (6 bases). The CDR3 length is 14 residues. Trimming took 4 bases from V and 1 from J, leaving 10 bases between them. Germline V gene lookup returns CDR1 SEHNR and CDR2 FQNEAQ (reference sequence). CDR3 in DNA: TGTGCCAGCAGCTCGAGACAGGCGAACACTGAAGCTTTCTTT. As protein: CASSSRQANTEAFF.

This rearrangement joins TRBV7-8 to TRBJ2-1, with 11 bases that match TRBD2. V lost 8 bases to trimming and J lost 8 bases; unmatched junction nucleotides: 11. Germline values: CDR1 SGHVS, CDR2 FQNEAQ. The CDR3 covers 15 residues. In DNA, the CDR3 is TGTGCCAGCGGACGACTAGCGGGGTCCGGATATGAGCAGTTCTTC. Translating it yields CASGRLAGSGYEQFF. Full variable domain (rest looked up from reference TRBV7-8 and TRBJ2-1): GAGVSQSPRYKVAKRGQDVALRCDPISGHVSLFWYQQALGQGPEFLTYFQNEAQLDKSGLPSDRFFAERPEGSVSTLKIQRTQQEDSAVYLCASGRLAGSGYEQFFGPGTRLTVL.

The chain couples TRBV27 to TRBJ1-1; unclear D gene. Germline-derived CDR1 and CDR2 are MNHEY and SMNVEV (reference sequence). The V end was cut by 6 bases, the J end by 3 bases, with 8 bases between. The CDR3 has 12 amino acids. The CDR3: CASSSSYTEAFF. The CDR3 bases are TGTGCCAGCAGCAGTAGCTACACTGAAGCTTTCTTT.

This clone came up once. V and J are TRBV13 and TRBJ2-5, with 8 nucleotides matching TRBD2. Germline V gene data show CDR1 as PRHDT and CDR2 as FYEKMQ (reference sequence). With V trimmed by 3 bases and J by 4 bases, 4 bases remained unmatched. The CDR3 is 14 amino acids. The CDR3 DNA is TGTGCCAGCAGCTTGCGGGGGGCTGGAGAGACCCAGTACTTC. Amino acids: CASSLRGAGETQYF.

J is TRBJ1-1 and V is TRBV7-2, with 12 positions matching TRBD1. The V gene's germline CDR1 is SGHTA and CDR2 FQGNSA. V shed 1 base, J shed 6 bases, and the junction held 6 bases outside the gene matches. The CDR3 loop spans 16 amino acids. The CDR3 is CASSLGAGQGAAEAFF. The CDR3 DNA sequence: TGTGCCAGCAGCTTAGGGGCGGGACAGGGGGCCGCTGAAGCTTTCTTT.

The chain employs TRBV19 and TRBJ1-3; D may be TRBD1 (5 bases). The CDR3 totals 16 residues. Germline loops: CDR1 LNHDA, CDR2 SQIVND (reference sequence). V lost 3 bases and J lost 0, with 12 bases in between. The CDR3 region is CASSIRGLSSGNTIYF. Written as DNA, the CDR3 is TGTGCCAGTAGTATTCGGGGACTCAGCTCTGGAAACACCATATATTTT. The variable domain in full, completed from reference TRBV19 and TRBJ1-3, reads DGGITQSPKYLFRKEGQNVTLSCEQNLNHDAMYWYRQDPGQGLRLIYYSQIVNDFQKGDIAEGYSVSREKKESFPLTVTSAQKNPTAFYLCASSIRGLSSGNTIYFGEGSWLTVV.

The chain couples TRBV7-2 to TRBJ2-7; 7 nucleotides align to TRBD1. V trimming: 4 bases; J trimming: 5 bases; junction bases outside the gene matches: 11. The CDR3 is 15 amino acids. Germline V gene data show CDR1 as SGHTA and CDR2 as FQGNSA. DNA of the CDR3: TGTGCCAGCAGCTCTCAGAAGGGGGCCGGGAACGAGCAGTACTTC. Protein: CASSSQKGAGNEQYF.

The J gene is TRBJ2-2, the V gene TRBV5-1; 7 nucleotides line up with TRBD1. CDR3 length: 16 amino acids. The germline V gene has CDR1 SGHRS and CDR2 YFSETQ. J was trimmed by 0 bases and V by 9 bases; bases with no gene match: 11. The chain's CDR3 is CATPRSQGANTGELFF. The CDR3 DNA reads TGCGCCACTCCAAGGTCCCAGGGGGCGAACACCGGGGAGCTGTTTTTT.